Each of the 22 T cell receptor beta chains below was sequenced from the same sample in a study of blood T cell repertoires in COVID-19. The table came from immunoSEQ multiplex PCR; TCRdb's copy has only in-frame clones and leaves some out. The sample contains 30,000 to 40,000 clones, around 87% of which appear only once. The sample taken for sequencing was peripheral blood. The receptors derive from a man in his 70s with acute or convalescent COVID-19.

The V call is TRBV5-6, the J call TRBJ2-7; 7 nucleotides agree with TRBD2. J was trimmed by 6 bases and V by 2 bases; bases with no gene match: 8. CDR1 is SGHDT and CDR2 is YYEEEE in the germline V gene. The CDR3 totals 14 residues. The CDR3 sequence: CASSFLAGVGEQYF. Written as DNA, the CDR3 is TGTGCCAGCAGCTTCTTGGCGGGAGTGGGCGAGCAGTACTTC.

This clone was picked up a small number of times. This sequence joins TRBV3-1 (or the pseudogene TRBV3-2) and TRBJ2-2; no clear D. The CDR3 is 13 amino acids. V dropped 1 base and J dropped 8 bases, with 8 bases sitting between them. CDR1 LGHDT and CDR2 YNNKEL come from the germline V gene (reference sequence). CDR3 DNA sequence: TGTGCCAGCAGCCAAGGTGAACAGGGGGAGCTGTTTTTT. Translation gives CASSQGEQGELFF.

The rearrangement joins TRBV29-1 to TRBJ2-1, with a tentative D call TRBD2 (6 bases). V was pared by 7 bases and J by 5 bases, with 9 bases between. There are 11 residues in the CDR3. CDR1 is SQVTM and CDR2 is ANQGSEA in the germline V gene. DNA for the CDR3: TGCAGCGCCAGGACTAACAATGAGCAGTTCTTC. Translated, it gives CSARTNNEQFF.

This CDR3 is CASSLNPRGGNTIYF. The DNA for the CDR3 is TGTGCCAGCAGCTTAAACCCCAGGGGAGGAAACACCATATATTTT. The rearrangement joins TRBV7-2 to TRBJ1-3; tentative D call: TRBD1 (6 bases). In germline, CDR1 is SGHTA, CDR2 FQGNSA. The CDR3 consists of 15 residues. Trimming took off 2 bases at V and 4 bases at J, with 12 bases between the two ends.

The rearrangement joins TRBV6-1 to TRBJ1-1; 9 nucleotides agree with TRBD1. This CDR3 comprises 15 residues. The V gene end was trimmed by 0 bases and the J gene end by 3 bases; junction bases not matched to a gene: 2. CDR1 is MNHNS, CDR2 SASEGT, per germline. CDR3 in amino acids: CASSEAHRGHTEAFF. The CDR3 region has the DNA TGTGCCAGCAGTGAAGCGCACAGGGGGCACACTGAAGCTTTCTTT.

A single count supports this clone. The chain joins TRBV5-4 to TRBJ1-2; 8 bases are shared with TRBD1. The CDR3 has 15 residues. CDR1 and CDR2 (germline): SGHNT, YYREEE (reference sequence). The V gene end was trimmed by 3 bases and the J gene end by 0 bases; junction bases not matched to a gene: 4. The CDR3 bases are TGTGCCAGCAGCTGGAGGACAGGGCCTAACTATGGCTACACCTTC. Its protein is CASSWRTGPNYGYTF.

The chain recombines TRBV27 with TRBJ2-5, with D maybe TRBD2 (5 bases). The germline V gene has CDR1 MNHEY and CDR2 SMNVEV (reference sequence). V lost 0 bases, J lost 5 bases, and 7 bases lay in between. This CDR3 has 13 amino acids. In nucleotides, the CDR3 is TGTGCCAGCAGTTTATCCCCGGGGGAGACCCAGTACTTC. This encodes CASSLSPGETQYF.

This chain joins TRBV4-3 and TRBJ1-2; D unresolved. The CDR3 runs 16 residues. Per germline, CDR1 LGHNA and CDR2 YSLEER. V dropped 2 bases and J dropped 4 bases, with 17 bases sitting between them. The CDR3 nucleotides are TGCGCCAGCAGCCAAACCCTCGCGGAGGGCGGCTATGGCTACACCTTC. Its protein is CASSQTLAEGGYGYTF.

J is TRBJ1-5 and V is TRBV6-2 or TRBV6-3; 9 bases are shared with TRBD1. Germline V gene lookup returns CDR1 MNHEY and CDR2 SVGEGT. The CDR3 extends over 15 amino acids. J gave up 6 bases and V 5 bases, and 8 bases lay outside the gene matches. CDR3 nucleotides: TGTGCCAGCAGTCATACAGGGGGCGTCGGTCAGCCCCAGCATTTT. It yields the protein CASSHTGGVGQPQHF.

This clone was recorded only once. The chain uses TRBV3-1 (or the pseudogene TRBV3-2) and TRBJ2-7, with D possibly matching TRBD1 (7 bases). The V end was cut by 2 bases, the J end by 3 bases, with 11 bases between. The CDR3 contains 14 residues. Per the germline V gene, CDR1 is LGHDT and CDR2 is YNNKEL (reference sequence). This CDR3 reads CASSQNRGLYEQYF. DNA of the CDR3: TGTGCCAGCAGCCAAAACAGGGGACTCTACGAGCAGTACTTC.

The chain uses TRBV9 and TRBJ2-1, with 8 bases identical to TRBD2. The V gene end was trimmed by 1 base and the J gene end by 6 bases; junction bases not matched to a gene: 9. The CDR3 spans 16 residues. In germline, CDR1 is SGDLS, CDR2 YYNGEE. Here the CDR3 DNA reads TGTGCCAGCAGCGTAACGGGAGGGTCACCCCTCAATGAGCAGTTCTTC. Encoded protein: CASSVTGGSPLNEQFF.

The rearrangement joins TRBV19 to TRBJ2-5, with TRBD2 identical over 9 bases. CDR3 length equals 15 residues. The V gene end was trimmed by 4 bases and the J gene end by 5 bases; junction bases not matched to a gene: 8. Germline lookup yields CDR1 LNHDA and CDR2 SQIVND (reference sequence). CDR3 region: CASSTVAGVGETQYF. DNA of the CDR3: TGTGCCAGTAGTACCGTAGCGGGGGTAGGGGAGACCCAGTACTTC.

This clone was counted only a few times. The chain combines TRBV7-8 with TRBJ2-3, with a possible D match to TRBD1 (6 bases). The V end lost 5 bases, the J end lost 6 bases, and 18 bases lay between the germline ends. The V gene's germline CDR1 is SGHVS and CDR2 FQNEAQ. The CDR3 sequence is 15 residues long. The CDR3 here is CASSASGQIGDTQYF. The CDR3 DNA follows: TGTGCCAGCAGCGCTTCTGGACAGATAGGGGATACGCAGTATTTT.

This sequence joins TRBV7-2 and TRBJ2-2, with 7 positions matching TRBD1. V was pared by 4 bases and J by 6 bases, with 11 bases of the junction left unmatched. Germline CDR1 SGHTA, CDR2 FQGNSA. The CDR3 totals 16 residues. CDR3 nucleotides: TGTGCCAGCAGCTACACAGGGGTGGGAGTGTCCGGGGAGCTGTTTTTT. Protein sequence: CASSYTGVGVSGELFF.

The genes are TRBV7-2 and TRBJ1-2; TRBD1 aligns across 8 bases. The germline gives CDR1 SGHTA, CDR2 FQGNSA. The CDR3 totals 14 residues. Trimming at V came to 4 bases and at J to 4 bases, leaving 5 bases not matched to a gene. CDR3 coding DNA: TGTGCCAGCAGCTCGCTCGGGACAGGCTATGGCTACACCTTC. Amino acid sequence: CASSSLGTGYGYTF.

The V call is TRBV6-2 or TRBV6-3, the J call TRBJ1-2; 7 bases fit TRBD1. V dropped 6 bases and J dropped 7; count of bases not matched to a gene: 14. The length of the CDR3 is 15 residues. Per the germline V gene, CDR1 is MNHEY and CDR2 is SVGEGT. Here the CDR3 DNA reads TGTGCCAGCAGGTACCGAGGGGGCTCGTCTGGTGGCTACACCTTC. It is translated as CASRYRGGSSGGYTF.

V usage is TRBV9 and J usage is TRBJ2-1; D possibly corresponds to TRBD2 (7 bases). This CDR3 has 15 amino acids. CDR1 and CDR2 from the germline V gene are SGDLS and YYNGEE. With 3 bases removed from V and 6 bases from J, the gap between germline ends came to 16 bases. CDR3 DNA sequence: TGTGCCAGCAGCGCCGCGGGGGCCCATCTCAATGAGCAGTTCTTC. It yields the protein CASSAAGAHLNEQFF. Together with reference TRBV9 and TRBJ2-1, the CDR3 gives the full variable domain: DSGVTQTPKHLITATGQRVTLRCSPRSGDLSVYWYQQSLDQGLQFLIQYYNGEERAKGNILERFSAQQFPDLHSELNLSSLELGDSALYFCASSAAGAHLNEQFFGPGTRLTVL.

The rearrangement uses TRBV27 and TRBJ2-7; 9 nucleotides agree with TRBD2. The J segment lost 0 bases and the V segment lost 3 bases, leaving 12 bases of the junction unmatched. In germline, CDR1 is MNHEY, CDR2 SMNVEV (reference sequence). The CDR3 runs 18 residues. CDR3: CASSFSLPLAGISYEQYF. The CDR3, as DNA: TGTGCCAGCAGTTTTTCCCTACCCCTAGCGGGGATCTCCTACGAGCAGTACTTC.

The V and J genes are TRBV7-2 and TRBJ1-2; possible D gene TRBD1, 6 bases. The CDR3 has 14 amino acids. Germline V gene sequence: CDR1 SGHTA, CDR2 FQGNSA. Trimming removed 5 bases from V and 7 bases from J, with 17 bases in between. The CDR3 bases are TGTGCCAGCAGCCCCCAGATTTTCAGGGGTGGCTACACCTTC. This translates into CASSPQIFRGGYTF.

The V call is TRBV11-2, the J call TRBJ1-1; D possibly corresponds to TRBD1 (5 bases). Germline-derived CDR1 and CDR2 are SGHAT and FQNNGV. The CDR3 contains 14 residues. V was shortened by 6 bases and J by 6 bases, with 17 bases between the two germline ends. In DNA form, the CDR3 reads TGTGCCAGCAGTCATGGGGCCTTATTCGCTGAAGCTTTCTTT. This codes for CASSHGALFAEAFF.

The V call is TRBV7-9, the J call TRBJ2-4; D is undetermined. Germline assignment: CDR1 SEHNR and CDR2 FQNEAQ (reference sequence). With 5 bases removed from V and 2 bases from J, the gap between germline ends came to 7 bases. The CDR3 consists of 13 residues. The CDR3 DNA reads as TGTGCCAGCAGCCCTAACTCCAAAAACATTCAGTACTTC. Translation: CASSPNSKNIQYF.

The chain has TRBV4-2 and TRBJ2-1, with 12 bases that match TRBD2. Germline V gene lookup returns CDR1 LGHNA and CDR2 YNFKEQ. The CDR3 consists of 17 residues. The junction had 10 bases not matched to a gene; V was cut back by 2 bases and J by 8 bases. The CDR3 DNA sequence: TGTGCCAGCAGCCAACCAGGGGCTAGCGGGAGGGCCTATGAGCAGTTCTTC. The encoded protein is CASSQPGASGRAYEQFF.